Listed below are T cell receptor beta chains from one sample, sequenced in a study of shared clonotypes between healthy human individuals. Using immunoSEQ multiplex PCR, the repertoire was profiled, and TCRdb retains in-frame clones only, with some absent. The sample has 1 million to 1.3 million clones, 70% to 80% seen once; the top ten hold roughly 0.55%. The sequenced material came from memory CD4+ T cells from PBMCs. The receptors were sampled from a young man in good health. Some clones in this sample may be carry-over from other donors' samples. CDR3s include the opening cysteine and the closing phenylalanine or tryptophan. Expanded clones are given a class, and other clones once, few, many or no size at all.

TRBV7-2	NA	TRBJ1-1	CASSSGVNTEAFF
TRBV7-6	NA	TRBJ2-5	CASSLSPVGRADQETQYF
TRBV4-2	few	TRBJ1-3	CASSQSPRGPGSSSGNTIYF
TRBV7-9	NA	TRBJ2-5	CASSFSTSQETQYF
TRBV5-1	NA	TRBJ2-7	CASSRTGDHYEQYF
TRBV7-8	NA	TRBJ1-2	CASSLLATTTNYGYTF
TRBV4-1	NA	TRBJ1-2	CASSLGQNQPVYGYTF
TRBV25-1	NA	TRBJ2-7	CASSRKQVGHEQYF
TRBV11-2	few	TRBJ2-2	CASSLVVRNTGELFF
TRBV7-6	NA	TRBJ2-5	CASSLPQLAKLQETQYF
TRBV2	NA	TRBJ2-7	CASSTGNEQYF
TRBV5-8	NA	TRBJ1-4	CASSFPGNDEKLFF
TRBV5-1	NA	TRBJ1-2	CASSLSDAYGYTF
TRBV7-2	few	TRBJ1-1	CASSLPPGMHTEAFF
TRBV6-1	NA	TRBJ1-2	CASSDEYGYTF
TRBV5-1	NA	TRBJ2-5	CASTLQARAETQYF
TRBV6-1	NA	TRBJ1-2	CASSEGLGNYGYTF
TRBV19	NA	TRBJ1-1	CASSLLGGSTEAFF
TRBV28	NA	TRBJ2-7	CASSYNSPNEQYF
TRBV5-1	NA	TRBJ1-2	CASSDPGQEGGYTF
TRBV28	NA	TRBJ1-4	CASRTTGGIEKLFF
TRBV19	NA	TRBJ2-1	CASSRDRRTNEQFF
TRBV7-9	NA	TRBJ2-1	CASSLTSGRAGNEQFF
TRBV14	NA	TRBJ1-2	CASSPMVGNYGYTF
TRBV6-6	NA	TRBJ1-1	CASSYTGGNTEAFF
TRBV7-3	once	TRBJ2-1	CASSSPGARNEQFF
TRBV18	NA	TRBJ2-3	CASSPLDSADTQYF
TRBV19	NA	TRBJ2-2	CASRLAGTNTGELFF
TRBV2	NA	TRBJ2-7	CASNLGGWQSYEQYF
TRBV6-5	NA	TRBJ1-1	CASRGQGANTEAFF
TRBV27	few	TRBJ2-6	CASSSPTMAGANVLTF
TRBV7-8	NA	TRBJ1-5	CASGLENGGGQPQHF
TRBV4-1	NA	TRBJ2-7	CASSQVLGEQYF
TRBV30	NA	TRBJ1-2	CAWSPPRGRSRVYGYTF
TRBV27	NA	TRBJ2-7	CASSLWTGDNYEQYF
TRBV5-1	NA	TRBJ2-7	CASRTGNSYEQYF
TRBV28	once	TRBJ1-1	CASSPPTGGTEAFF
TRBV2	NA	TRBJ2-2	CASSESGGRRTGELFF
TRBV19	once	TRBJ2-3	CASSILTHPSTDTQYF
TRBV5-4	NA	TRBJ2-2	CASSWALHTGELFF
TRBV5-4	NA	TRBJ2-2	CASSLEGLAGELFF
TRBV30	NA	TRBJ2-7	CAWSLGLQTQYF
TRBV5-1	NA	TRBJ1-2	CASSHITVLNGYTF
TRBV27	NA	TRBJ2-1	CASSPGQGNIPEQFF
TRBV5-1	NA	TRBJ1-1	CASSPRTGANTEAFF
TRBV6-4	NA	TRBJ2-2	CASSPLLNTGELFF
TRBV5-1	NA	TRBJ2-7	CASSDGGMDSHEQYF
TRBV10-3	once	TRBJ2-7	CAIRGMAGAYEQYF
TRBV28	NA	TRBJ2-7	CASSVSTYEQYF
TRBV7-6	NA	TRBJ1-2	CASSLQEGALGYTF
TRBV21-1	NA	TRBJ1-5	CASSPESVNSNQPQHF